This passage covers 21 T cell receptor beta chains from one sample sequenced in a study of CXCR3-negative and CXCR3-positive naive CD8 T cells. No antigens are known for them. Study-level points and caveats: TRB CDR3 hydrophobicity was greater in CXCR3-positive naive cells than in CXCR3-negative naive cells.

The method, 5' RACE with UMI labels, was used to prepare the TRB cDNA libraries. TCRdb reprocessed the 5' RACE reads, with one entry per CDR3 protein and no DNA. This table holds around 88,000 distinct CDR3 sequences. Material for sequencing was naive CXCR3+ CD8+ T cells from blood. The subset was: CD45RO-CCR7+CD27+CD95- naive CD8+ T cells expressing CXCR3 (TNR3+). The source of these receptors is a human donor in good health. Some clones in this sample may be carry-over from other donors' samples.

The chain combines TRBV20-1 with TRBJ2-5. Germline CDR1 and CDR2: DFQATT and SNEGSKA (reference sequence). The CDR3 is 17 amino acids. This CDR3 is CSAKGSHPNGVQETQYF.

The CDR3 protein is CASSEGVGQYF. The V gene is TRBV25-1, the J gene TRBJ2-7; TCRdb calls TRBD1, which cannot be checked without DNA. The germline CDR1 and CDR2 sequences are MGHDK and SYGVNS. The CDR3 spans 11 residues.

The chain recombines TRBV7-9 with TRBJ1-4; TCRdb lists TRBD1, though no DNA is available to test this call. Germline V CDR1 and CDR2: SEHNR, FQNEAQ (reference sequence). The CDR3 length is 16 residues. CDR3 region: CASSTPGGDPNEKLFF. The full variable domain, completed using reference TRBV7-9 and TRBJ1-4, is DTGVSQNPRHKITKRGQNVTFRCDPISEHNRLYWYRQTLGQGPEFLTYFQNEAQLEKSRLLSDRFSAERPKGSFSTLEIQRTEQGDSAMYLCASSTPGGDPNEKLFFGSGTQLSVL.

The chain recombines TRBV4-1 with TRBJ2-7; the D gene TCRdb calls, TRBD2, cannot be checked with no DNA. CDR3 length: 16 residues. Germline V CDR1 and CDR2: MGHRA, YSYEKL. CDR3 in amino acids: CASSQVSTSGTYEQYF.

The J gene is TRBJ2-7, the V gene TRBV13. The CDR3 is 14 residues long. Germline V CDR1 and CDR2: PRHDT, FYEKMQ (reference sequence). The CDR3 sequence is CASSLGTPRYEQYF.

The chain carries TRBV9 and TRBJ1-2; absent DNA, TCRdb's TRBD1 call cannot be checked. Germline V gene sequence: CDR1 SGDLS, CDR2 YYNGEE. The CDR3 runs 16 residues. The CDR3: CASSVEGTGSAYGYTF. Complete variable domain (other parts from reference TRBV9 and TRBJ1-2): DSGVTQTPKHLITATGQRVTLRCSPRSGDLSVYWYQQSLDQGLQFLIQYYNGEERAKGNILERFSAQQFPDLHSELNLSSLELGDSALYFCASSVEGTGSAYGYTFGSGTRLTVV.

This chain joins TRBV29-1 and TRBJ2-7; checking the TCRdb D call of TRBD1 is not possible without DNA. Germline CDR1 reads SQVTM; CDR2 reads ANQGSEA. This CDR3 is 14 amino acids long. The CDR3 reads CSVLGTPKLDEQYF.

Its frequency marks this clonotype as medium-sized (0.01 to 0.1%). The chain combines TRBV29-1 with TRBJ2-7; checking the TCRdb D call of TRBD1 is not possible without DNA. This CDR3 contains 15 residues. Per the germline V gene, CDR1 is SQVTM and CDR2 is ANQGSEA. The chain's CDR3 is CSVEGGRSQSYEQYF.

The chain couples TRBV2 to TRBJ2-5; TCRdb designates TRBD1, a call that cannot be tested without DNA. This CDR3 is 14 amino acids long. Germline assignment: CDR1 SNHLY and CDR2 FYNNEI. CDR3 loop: CATLSRGLRETQYF.

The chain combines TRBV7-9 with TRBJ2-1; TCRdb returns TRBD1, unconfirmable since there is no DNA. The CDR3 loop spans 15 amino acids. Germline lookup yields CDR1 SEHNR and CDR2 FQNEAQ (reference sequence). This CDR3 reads CASSPQGPPGLEQFF.

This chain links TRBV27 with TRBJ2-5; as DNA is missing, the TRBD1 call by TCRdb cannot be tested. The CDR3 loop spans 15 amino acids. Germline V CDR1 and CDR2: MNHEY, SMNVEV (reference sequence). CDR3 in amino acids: CASSSFAGEKETQYF.

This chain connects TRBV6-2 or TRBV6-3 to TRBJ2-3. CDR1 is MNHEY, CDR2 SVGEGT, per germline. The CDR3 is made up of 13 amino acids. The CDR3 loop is CASSFSAEDTQYF.

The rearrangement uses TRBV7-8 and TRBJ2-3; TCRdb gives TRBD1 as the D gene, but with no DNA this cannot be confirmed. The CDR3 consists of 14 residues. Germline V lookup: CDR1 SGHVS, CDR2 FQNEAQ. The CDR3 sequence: CASSPPTGAWTQYF.

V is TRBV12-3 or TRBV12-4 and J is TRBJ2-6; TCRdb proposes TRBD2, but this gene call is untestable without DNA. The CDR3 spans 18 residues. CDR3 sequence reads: CASTSPVKALSGDNVLTF.

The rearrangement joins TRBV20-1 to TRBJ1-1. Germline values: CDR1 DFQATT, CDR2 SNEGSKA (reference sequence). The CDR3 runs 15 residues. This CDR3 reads CSAREVTTRSTEAFF.

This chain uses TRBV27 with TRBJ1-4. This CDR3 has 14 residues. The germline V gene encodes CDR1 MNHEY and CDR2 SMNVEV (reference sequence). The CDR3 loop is CASGGGRGGGKLFF.

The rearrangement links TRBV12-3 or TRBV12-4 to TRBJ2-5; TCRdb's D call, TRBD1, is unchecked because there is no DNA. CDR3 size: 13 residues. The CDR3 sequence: CASTPFRGKTQYF.

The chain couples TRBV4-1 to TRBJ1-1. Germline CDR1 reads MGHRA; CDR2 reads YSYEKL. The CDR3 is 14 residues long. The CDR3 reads CASSQERGGTEAFF.

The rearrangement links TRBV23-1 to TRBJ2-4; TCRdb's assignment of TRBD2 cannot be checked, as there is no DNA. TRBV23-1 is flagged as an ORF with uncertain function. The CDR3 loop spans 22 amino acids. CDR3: CASSQLTSGGLHSPVAKNIQYF.

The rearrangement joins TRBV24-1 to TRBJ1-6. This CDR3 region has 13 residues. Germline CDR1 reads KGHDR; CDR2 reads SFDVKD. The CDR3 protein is CATSDLEPSPLHF.

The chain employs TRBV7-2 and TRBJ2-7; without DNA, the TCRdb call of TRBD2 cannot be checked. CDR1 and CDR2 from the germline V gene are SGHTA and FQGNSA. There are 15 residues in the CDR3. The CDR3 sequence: CASSLRSGRIYEQYF. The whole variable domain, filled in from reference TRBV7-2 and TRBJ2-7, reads GAGVSQSPSNKVTEKGKDVELRCDPISGHTALYWYRQSLGQGLEFLIYFQGNSAPDKSGLPSDRFSAERTGGSVSTLTIQRTQQEDSAVYLCASSLRSGRIYEQYFGPGTRLTVT.